This TCR beta chain was obtained from a study of cytomegalovirus exposure and HLA in healthy donors. With 5 bases clipped from V and 0 bases from J, the junction kept 5 bases outside the gene matches. CDR3 length: 17 amino acids. The V gene's germline CDR1 is SGHTA and CDR2 FQGTGA. The PCR employed 60 Vbeta primers together with 13 Jbeta primers. Only in-frame clones appear in the TCRdb table, and some are missing; sequencing was by immunoSEQ multiplex PCR. Of under 200,000 clones listed, more than 75% are singletons. J is TRBJ2-1 and V is TRBV7-3, with TRBD2 matching over 12 bases. Sample: PBMCs. The TCR was taken from a male donor in good health and CMV-seropositive. The chain's CDR3 is CASSATSGRNSYNEQFF. DNA for the CDR3: TGTGCCAGCAGCGCGACTAGCGGGAGAAACTCCTACAATGAGCAGTTCTTC. Drawing the rest from reference TRBV7-3 and TRBJ2-1, the complete variable domain is GAGVSQTPSNKVTEKGKYVELRCDPISGHTALYWYRQSLGQGPEFLIYFQGTGAADDSGLPNDRFFAVRPEGSVSTLKIQRTERGDSAVYLCASSATSGRNSYNEQFFGPGTRLTVL.